This T cell receptor beta chain was identified during a study of HIV-infected patients and healthy controls. This CDR3 is built from 13 residues. Germline V gives CDR1 MGHRA, CDR2 YSYEKL. V lost 4 bases, J lost 5 bases, and 12 bases lay in between. TCRdb fed the 5' RACE reads into MiXCR, producing one record per CDR3 protein. The data show some 67,000 distinct CDR3 sequences, about a sixth seen once. Material for sequencing was CD4+ T cells from blood. This receptor was obtained from a human donor in good health. This rearrangement joins TRBV4-1 to TRBJ2-7; D is possibly TRBD2 (6 bases). CDR3 DNA: TGCGCCAGCAGCCCCCGGTGGGGGGACGAGCAGTACTTC. Protein sequence: CASSPRWGDEQYF.